The 25 T cell receptor beta chains below come from one sample, sequenced in a study of CD8 T cells in Susac syndrome (dated by TCRdb to between 2019 and 2020). The receptor library was made with the immunoSEQ multiplex PCR assay. RNA was extracted using the RNeasy kit, and roughly 0.5 to 1 microgram was reverse transcribed with random hexamers. Using fastp at Q25 and MiXCR, TCRdb reprocessed the public reads and kept productive beta chains. Each entry merges the rows of one CDR3 protein and shows their most common DNA and genes. Present in this sample are 150,000 or so distinct CDR3 sequences, just under 97% of which were seen just once. The top ten clones comprise 0.13% to 0.15% of the sample. The sequenced sample was CD8+ T cells from PBMCs. The receptors here all came from a human donor with multiple sclerosis.

The CDR3 nucleotides are TGTGCCAGCAGCGTAGGGACAACCTCCTACAATGAGCAGTTCTTC. Its translation: CASSVGTTSYNEQFF. The chain joins TRBV9 to TRBJ2-1; the D gene is possibly TRBD1 (5 bases). Trimming left V 0 bases short and J 0 bases short, with 7 bases between. Germline V CDR1 and CDR2: SGDLS, YYNGEE. This CDR3 is 15 amino acids long.

The chain carries TRBV29-1 and TRBJ2-5; 10 bases line up with TRBD1. The CDR3 totals 13 residues. Unmatched junction bases numbered 0, after V lost 3 bases and J lost 2 bases. CDR1 SQVTM and CDR2 ANQGSEA come from the germline V gene. The CDR3 nucleotides are TGCAGCGTTGAGGACAGGGGGCAAGAGACCCAGTACTTC. Residues: CSVEDRGQETQYF.

This chain links TRBV7-9 with TRBJ1-1; D unclear. With 7 bases removed from V and 1 base from J, the gap between germline ends came to 13 bases. Germline assignment: CDR1 SEHNR and CDR2 FQNEAQ (reference sequence). The CDR3 contains 14 residues. The CDR3 DNA reads as TGTGCCAGCAACCCGACCCTGGAGAACACTGAAGCTTTCTTT. It translates to CASNPTLENTEAFF.

The genes are TRBV20-1 and TRBJ1-3; perhaps TRBD1 as D (6 bases). The CDR3 consists of 15 residues. The germline gives CDR1 DFQATT, CDR2 SNEGSKA (reference sequence). CDR3 in amino acids: CGSGTLAESGNTIYF. The CDR3 region has the DNA TGCGGATCCGGGACACTAGCCGAATCTGGAAACACCATATATTTT.

The CDR3 coding sequence is TGTGCCAGCAGCGCAAGCACTGAAGCTTTCTTT. Its translation is CASSASTEAFF. The chain joins TRBV9 to TRBJ1-1, with D uncertain. Trimming took off 3 bases at V and 4 bases at J, with 4 bases between the two ends. The CDR3 totals 11 residues. The germline gives CDR1 SGDLS, CDR2 YYNGEE.

The J gene is TRBJ1-1, the V gene TRBV13, with unresolved D. The V gene's germline CDR1 is PRHDT and CDR2 FYEKMQ (reference sequence). Between the trimmed V and J ends, which lost 3 bases and 5 bases, there was a span of 7 bases. The CDR3 has 12 residues. CDR3 coding DNA: TGTGCCAGCAGCTTTAGTGAAACTGAAGCTTTCTTT. This encodes CASSFSETEAFF.

This chain connects TRBV9 to TRBJ1-1; TRBD1 agrees at 7 bases. Germline V CDR1 and CDR2: SGDLS, YYNGEE. The CDR3 length is 15 residues. V shed 0 bases and J 0 bases; nucleotides not matched to a gene: 2. The CDR3 region is CASSVDDRVNTEAFF. The CDR3 DNA follows: TGTGCCAGCAGCGTAGATGACAGGGTGAACACTGAAGCTTTCTTT.

This chain uses TRBV12-3 or TRBV12-4 with TRBJ1-5; perhaps TRBD1 as D (5 bases). The CDR3 extends over 15 amino acids. Deletions cut 3 bases from V and 11 bases from J, with 20 bases between. The CDR3 sequence is CASSFTNWDRGAQHF. DNA for the CDR3: TGTGCCAGCAGTTTCACCAACTGGGACCGAGGTGCCCAGCATTTT.

A single count supports this clonotype. V usage is TRBV30 and J usage is TRBJ2-1, with no clear D. Trimming took 0 bases from V and 7 from J, leaving 10 bases between them. The CDR3 contains 13 residues. Germline V gene lookup returns CDR1 GTSNPN and CDR2 SVGIG (reference sequence). The DNA for the CDR3 is TGTGCCTGGAGTGTATCGGGCGCTAATGAGCAGTTCTTC. This translates into CAWSVSGANEQFF.

The rearrangement joins TRBV6-5 to TRBJ2-1; 9 positions agree with TRBD2. The CDR3 runs to 17 residues. Germline CDR1 reads MNHEY; CDR2 reads SVGAGI. J was trimmed by 4 bases and V by 0 bases; bases with no gene match: 7. The CDR3 DNA sequence: TGTGCCAGCAGTTACTCCAAGGCGGGGGGGCAGTACAATGAGCAGTTCTTC. It codes for CASSYSKAGGQYNEQFF.

V and J are TRBV2 and TRBJ1-5; 8 bases line up with TRBD1. This CDR3 is 15 amino acids long. V was clipped by 5 bases and J by 1 base; unmatched bases: 4. The germline gives CDR1 SNHLY, CDR2 FYNNEI. The DNA of the CDR3 is TGTGCCAGCAGTCCAGGGGGCATGAGCAATCAGCCCCAGCATTTT. This codes for CASSPGGMSNQPQHF.

The chain joins TRBV30 to TRBJ1-1; D gene unclear. The CDR3 is 11 residues long. Trimming stripped 5 bases from V and 5 bases from J, with 9 bases between. Per the germline V gene, CDR1 is GTSNPN and CDR2 is SVGIG (reference sequence). The CDR3 spells CAWARGTEAFF. CDR3 nucleotide sequence: TGTGCCTGGGCACGGGGAACTGAAGCTTTCTTT. The whole variable domain, filled in from reference TRBV30 and TRBJ1-1, reads SQTIHQWPATLVQPVGSPLSLECTVEGTSNPNLYWYRQAAGRGLQLLFYSVGIGQISSEVPQNLSASRPQDRQFILSSKKLLLSDSGFYLCAWARGTEAFFGQGTRLTVV.

The rearrangement uses TRBV6-5 and TRBJ2-3; TRBD1 might be the D (5 bases). This CDR3 is built from 15 residues. V was cut by 2 bases and J by 3 bases, with 12 bases left in between. The germline V gene encodes CDR1 MNHEY and CDR2 SVGAGI. The CDR3 DNA is TGTGCCAGCAGTTACATTAGGGGCGGAACAGATACGCAGTATTTT. It codes for CASSYIRGGTDTQYF.

The V call is TRBV3-1, the J call TRBJ2-1; a weak D match, TRBD1 (6 bases). This CDR3 region has 16 residues. Trimming cost V 3 bases and J 3 bases, with 15 bases left between them. CDR1 and CDR2 (germline): LGHDT, YNNKEL (reference sequence). The CDR3 DNA follows: TGTGCCAGCAGCCAGAGGGGGTACGTGGGCTACAATGAGCAGTTCTTC. Its protein is CASSQRGYVGYNEQFF.

This sequence joins TRBV29-1 and TRBJ1-4; no clear D. Trimming stripped 7 bases from V and 0 bases from J, with 15 bases between. There are 15 residues in the CDR3. Germline-derived CDR1 and CDR2 are SQVTM and ANQGSEA. CDR3 sequence: CSASQTSATNEKLFF. The CDR3 nucleotides read TGCAGCGCCTCGCAGACATCTGCAACTAATGAAAAACTGTTTTTT.

The rearrangement joins TRBV15 to TRBJ2-1, with D perhaps matching TRBD1 or TRBD2 (6 bases each). From germline, CDR1 is LNHNV and CDR2 YYDKDF (reference sequence). The CDR3 has 14 amino acids. V was clipped by 1 base and J by 6 bases, with 10 bases between them. The CDR3 sequence is CATSRVRGPNEQFF. For the CDR3, the DNA is TGTGCCACCAGCAGAGTCCGGGGGCCCAATGAGCAGTTCTTC.

V gene TRBV29-1 combines with J gene TRBJ2-2; unclear D gene. In germline, CDR1 is SQVTM, CDR2 ANQGSEA. The CDR3 consists of 11 residues. Trimming took off 3 bases at V and 7 bases at J, with 6 bases between the two ends. Written as DNA, the CDR3 is TGCAGCGTTGACCTGGGCGGGGAGCTGTTTTTT. It encodes CSVDLGGELFF.

This rearrangement joins TRBV6-6 to TRBJ2-3; 8 nucleotides line up with TRBD1. V lost 0 bases, J lost 5 bases, and 4 bases stayed unmatched. Germline values: CDR1 MNHNY, CDR2 SVGAGI (reference sequence). The CDR3 covers 15 residues. CDR3 loop: CASSYSGQALDTQYF. The CDR3 DNA reads as TGTGCCAGCAGTTACTCGGGACAGGCGCTAGATACGCAGTATTTT.

This clonotype was found once. The rearrangement uses TRBV6-4 and TRBJ1-2; D unresolved. V was trimmed by 3 bases and J by 4 bases, leaving 15 bases between them. Looked up from germline, CDR1 is MRHNA and CDR2 is SNTAGT. The CDR3 is 15 amino acids. The CDR3 spells CASSDTPRSIYGYTF. Here the CDR3 DNA reads TGTGCCAGCAGTGATACACCCCGATCGATCTATGGCTACACCTTC.

V and J are TRBV2 and TRBJ2-7; TRBD2 matches at 7 bases. The V gene end was trimmed by 11 bases and the J gene end by 0 bases; junction bases not matched to a gene: 16. Per germline, CDR1 SNHLY and CDR2 FYNNEI. The CDR3 contains 16 residues. Written as DNA, the CDR3 is TGTGCCCAGGAAGCGGGGCAGGGAGACCACTCCTACGAGCAGTACGTC. This encodes CAQEAGQGDHSYEQYV.

V gene TRBV4-1 combines with J gene TRBJ2-5; D assignment may be TRBD1 or TRBD2 (6 bases each). The CDR3 runs to 15 residues. Germline loops: CDR1 MGHRA, CDR2 YSYEKL. With 2 bases removed from V and 6 bases from J, the gap between germline ends came to 16 bases. The CDR3 sequence: CASSQQQGGLQTQYF. The CDR3 DNA reads as TGCGCCAGCAGCCAACAACAGGGAGGCTTACAGACCCAGTACTTC.

The chain is built from TRBV27 and TRBJ2-7; TRBD2 aligns across 7 bases. The CDR3 contains 12 residues. Looked up from germline, CDR1 is MNHEY and CDR2 is SMNVEV (reference sequence). V lost 8 bases and J lost 3; bases outside the gene matches: 4. Written as DNA, the CDR3 is TGTGCCAGCGGGACTACCATCTACGAGCAGTACGTC. Its translation is CASGTTIYEQYV.

The rearrangement links TRBV11-2 to TRBJ2-5; no firm D call. V was clipped by 2 bases and J by 2 bases, with 15 bases between them. The CDR3 is 16 residues long. The V gene's germline CDR1 is SGHAT and CDR2 FQNNGV. CDR3: CASSLSSIRLQETQYF. CDR3 DNA sequence: TGTGCCAGCAGCTTATCCTCTATTAGGCTACAAGAGACCCAGTACTTC.

The J gene is TRBJ2-1, the V gene TRBV20-1, with 9 bases fitting TRBD2. V shed 6 bases, J shed 4 bases, and the junction held 16 bases outside the gene matches. Germline values: CDR1 DFQATT, CDR2 SNEGSKA (reference sequence). This CDR3 contains 17 residues. CDR3 sequence reads: CSASLRGLAGTYNEQFF. As DNA, the CDR3 is TGCAGTGCCAGTCTGAGGGGCCTAGCGGGGACATACAATGAGCAGTTCTTC.

DNA for the CDR3: TGCGCCAGCAGCCAAACCACTAGCGGGGGGAACTACGAGCAGTACTTC. Protein product: CASSQTTSGGNYEQYF. The V and J genes are TRBV4-1 and TRBJ2-7; TRBD2 matches 12 bases. V lost 2 bases to trimming and J lost 3 bases; unmatched junction nucleotides: 5. In germline, CDR1 is MGHRA, CDR2 YSYEKL. This CDR3 region has 16 residues.